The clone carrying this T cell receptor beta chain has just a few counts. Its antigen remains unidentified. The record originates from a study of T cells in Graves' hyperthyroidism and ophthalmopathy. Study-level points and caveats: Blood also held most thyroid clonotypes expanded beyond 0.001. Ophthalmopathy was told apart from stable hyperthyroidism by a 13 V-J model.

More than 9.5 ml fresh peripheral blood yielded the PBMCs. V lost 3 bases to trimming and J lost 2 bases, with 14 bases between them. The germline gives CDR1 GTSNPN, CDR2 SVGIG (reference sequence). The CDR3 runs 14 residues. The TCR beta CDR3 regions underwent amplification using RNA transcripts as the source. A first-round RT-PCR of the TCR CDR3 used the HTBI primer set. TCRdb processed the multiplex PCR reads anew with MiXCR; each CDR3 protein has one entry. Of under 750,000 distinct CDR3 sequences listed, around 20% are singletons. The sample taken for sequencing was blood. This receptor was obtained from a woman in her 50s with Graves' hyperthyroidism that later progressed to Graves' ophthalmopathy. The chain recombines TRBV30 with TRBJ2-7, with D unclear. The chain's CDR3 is CAWRRGRETYEQYF. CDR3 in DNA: TGTGCCTGGAGAAGAGGTAGGGAAACCTACGAGCAGTACTTC.